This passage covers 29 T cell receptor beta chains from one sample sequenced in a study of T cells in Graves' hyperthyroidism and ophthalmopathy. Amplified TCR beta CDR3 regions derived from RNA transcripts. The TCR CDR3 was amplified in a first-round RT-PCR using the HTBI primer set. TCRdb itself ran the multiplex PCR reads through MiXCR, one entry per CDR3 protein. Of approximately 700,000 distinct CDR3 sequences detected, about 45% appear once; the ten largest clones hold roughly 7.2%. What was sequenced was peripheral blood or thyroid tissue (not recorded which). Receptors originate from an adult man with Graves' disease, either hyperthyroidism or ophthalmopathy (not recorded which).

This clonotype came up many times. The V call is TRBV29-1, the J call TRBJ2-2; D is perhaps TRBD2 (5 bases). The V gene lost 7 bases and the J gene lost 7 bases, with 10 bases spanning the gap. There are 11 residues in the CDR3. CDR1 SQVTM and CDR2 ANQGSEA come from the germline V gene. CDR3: CSAEGGGELFF. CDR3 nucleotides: TGCAGCGCTGAGGGCGGCGGGGAGCTGTTTTTT.

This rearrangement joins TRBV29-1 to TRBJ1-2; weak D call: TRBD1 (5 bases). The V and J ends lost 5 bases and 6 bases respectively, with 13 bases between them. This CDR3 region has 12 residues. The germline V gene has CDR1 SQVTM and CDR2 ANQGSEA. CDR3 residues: CSVKSGGDGYTF. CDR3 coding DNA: TGCAGCGTTAAGAGTGGGGGGGATGGCTACACCTTC.

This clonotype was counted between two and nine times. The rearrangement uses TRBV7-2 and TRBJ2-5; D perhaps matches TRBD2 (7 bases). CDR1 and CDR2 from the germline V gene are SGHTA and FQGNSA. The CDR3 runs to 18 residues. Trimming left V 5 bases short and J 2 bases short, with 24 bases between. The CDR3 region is CASSPHLGTPGLQETQYF. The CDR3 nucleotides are TGTGCCAGCAGCCCTCACTTAGGGACACCGGGACTACAAGAGACCCAGTACTTC.

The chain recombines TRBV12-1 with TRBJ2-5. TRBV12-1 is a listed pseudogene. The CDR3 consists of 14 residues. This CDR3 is CASSFGAAQETQYF. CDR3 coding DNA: TGTGCCAGCAGCTTTGGGGCAGCTCAAGAGACCCAGTACTTC.

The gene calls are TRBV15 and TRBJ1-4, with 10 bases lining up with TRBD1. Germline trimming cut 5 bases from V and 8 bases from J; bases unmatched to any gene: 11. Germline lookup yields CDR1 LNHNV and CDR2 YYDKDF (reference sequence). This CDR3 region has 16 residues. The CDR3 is CATSGPRDRGGEKLFF. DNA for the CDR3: TGTGCCACCAGCGGTCCCCGGGACAGGGGCGGCGAAAAACTGTTTTTT.

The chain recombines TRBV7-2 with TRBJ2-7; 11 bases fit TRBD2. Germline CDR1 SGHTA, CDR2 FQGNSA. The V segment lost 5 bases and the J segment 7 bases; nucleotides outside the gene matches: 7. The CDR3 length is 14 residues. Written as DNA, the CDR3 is TGTGCCAGCAGCACACTAGCGGGAGTCGGGGAGCAGTACTTC. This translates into CASSTLAGVGEQYF. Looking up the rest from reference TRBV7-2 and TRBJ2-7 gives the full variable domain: GAGVSQSPSNKVTEKGKDVELRCDPISGHTALYWYRQSLGQGLEFLIYFQGNSAPDKSGLPSDRFSAERTGGSVSTLTIQRTQQEDSAVYLCASSTLAGVGEQYFGPGTRLTVT.

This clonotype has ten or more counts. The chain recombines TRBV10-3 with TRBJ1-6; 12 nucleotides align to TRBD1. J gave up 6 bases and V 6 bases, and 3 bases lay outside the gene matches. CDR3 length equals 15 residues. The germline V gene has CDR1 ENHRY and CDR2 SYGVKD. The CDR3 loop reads CAIRGQGATNSPLHF. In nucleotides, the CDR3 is TGTGCCATCAGGGGACAGGGGGCGACTAATTCACCCCTCCACTTT.

In nucleotides, the CDR3 is TGTGCCAGCAGAGCTGACAGGACCTACGAGCAGTACTTC. Protein product: CASRADRTYEQYF. This chain connects TRBV6-5 to TRBJ2-7; D might be TRBD1 (6 bases). Germline V lookup: CDR1 MNHEY, CDR2 SVGAGI. The ends were cut back, 6 bases at V and 2 bases at J, with 11 bases in the middle. The CDR3 runs 13 residues.

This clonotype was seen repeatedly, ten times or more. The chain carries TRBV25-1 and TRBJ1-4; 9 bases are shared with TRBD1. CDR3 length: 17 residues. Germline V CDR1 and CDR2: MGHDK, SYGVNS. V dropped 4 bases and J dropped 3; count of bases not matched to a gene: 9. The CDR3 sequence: CASSGPGQGRANEKLFF. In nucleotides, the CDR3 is TGTGCCAGCAGTGGGCCAGGACAGGGGCGGGCTAATGAAAAACTGTTTTTT.

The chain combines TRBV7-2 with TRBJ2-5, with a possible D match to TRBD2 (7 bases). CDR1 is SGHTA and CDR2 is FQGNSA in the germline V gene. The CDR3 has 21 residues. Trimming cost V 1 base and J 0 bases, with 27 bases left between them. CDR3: CASSLVSRRGLNSGYQETQYF. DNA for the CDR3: TGTGCCAGCAGCTTAGTGTCACGGCGGGGGCTTAACTCTGGGTACCAAGAGACCCAGTACTTC.

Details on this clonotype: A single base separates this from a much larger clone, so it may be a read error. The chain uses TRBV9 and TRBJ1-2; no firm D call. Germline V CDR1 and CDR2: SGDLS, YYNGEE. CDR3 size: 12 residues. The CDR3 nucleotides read TGTGCCAGCAAGGAACAGAACTATGGCCACACCTTC. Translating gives CASKEQNYGHTF.

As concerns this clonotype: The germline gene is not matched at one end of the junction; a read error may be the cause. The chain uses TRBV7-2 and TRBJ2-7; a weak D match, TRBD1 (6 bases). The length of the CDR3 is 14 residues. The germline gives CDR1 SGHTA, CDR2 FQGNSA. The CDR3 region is CASSHWTDNYEQYF. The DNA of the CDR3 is TGCGCCAGCAGCCATTGGACAGATAATTACGAGCAGTACTTC.

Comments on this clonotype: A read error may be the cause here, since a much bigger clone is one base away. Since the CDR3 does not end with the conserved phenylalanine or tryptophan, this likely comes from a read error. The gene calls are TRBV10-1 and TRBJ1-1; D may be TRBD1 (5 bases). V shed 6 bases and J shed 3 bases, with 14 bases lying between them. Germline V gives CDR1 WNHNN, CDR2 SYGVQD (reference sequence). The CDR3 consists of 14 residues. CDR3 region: CASSRDPRDTEAFS. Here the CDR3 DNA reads TGCGCCAGCAGCCGGGACCCGAGGGACACTGAAGCTTTCTCT.

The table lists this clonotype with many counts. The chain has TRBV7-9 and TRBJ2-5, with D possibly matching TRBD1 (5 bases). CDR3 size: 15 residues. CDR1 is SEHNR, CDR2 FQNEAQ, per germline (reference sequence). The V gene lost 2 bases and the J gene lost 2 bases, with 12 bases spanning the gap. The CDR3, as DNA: TGTGCCAGCAGCTTATCCGGCCAGGGTCAAGAGACCCAGTACTTC. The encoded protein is CASSLSGQGQETQYF. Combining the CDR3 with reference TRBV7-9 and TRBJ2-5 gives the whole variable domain DTGVSQNPRHKITKRGQNVTFRCDPISEHNRLYWYRQTLGQGPEFLTYFQNEAQLEKSRLLSDRFSAERPKGSFSTLEIQRTEQGDSAMYLCASSLSGQGQETQYFGPGTRLLVL.

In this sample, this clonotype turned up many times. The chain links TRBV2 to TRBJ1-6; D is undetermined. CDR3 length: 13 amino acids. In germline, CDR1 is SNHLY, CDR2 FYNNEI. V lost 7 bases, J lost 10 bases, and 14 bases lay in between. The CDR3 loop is CASIPLAGSPLHF. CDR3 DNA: TGTGCCAGCATCCCTCTCGCTGGGTCACCCCTCCACTTT.

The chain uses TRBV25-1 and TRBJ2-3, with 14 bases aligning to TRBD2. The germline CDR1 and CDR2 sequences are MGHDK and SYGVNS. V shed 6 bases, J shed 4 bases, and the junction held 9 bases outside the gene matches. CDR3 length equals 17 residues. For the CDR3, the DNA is TGTGCCAGCAGCGTTCCGGGACTAGCGGGAGCCCCAGATACGCAGTATTTT. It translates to CASSVPGLAGAPDTQYF.

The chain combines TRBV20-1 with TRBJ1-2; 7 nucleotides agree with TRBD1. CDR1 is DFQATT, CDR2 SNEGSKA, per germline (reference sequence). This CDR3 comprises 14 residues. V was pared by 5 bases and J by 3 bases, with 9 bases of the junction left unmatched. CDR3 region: CSAPQRTGDYGYTF. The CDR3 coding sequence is TGCAGTGCTCCCCAGAGGACAGGAGACTATGGCTACACCTTC.

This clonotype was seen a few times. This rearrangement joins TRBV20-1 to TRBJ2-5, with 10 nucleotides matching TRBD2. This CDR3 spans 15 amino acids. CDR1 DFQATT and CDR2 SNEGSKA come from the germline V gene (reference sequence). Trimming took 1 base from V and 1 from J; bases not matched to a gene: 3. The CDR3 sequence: CSARVAGGLQETQYF. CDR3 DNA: TGCAGTGCTAGAGTAGCGGGGGGCCTCCAAGAGACCCAGTACTTC.

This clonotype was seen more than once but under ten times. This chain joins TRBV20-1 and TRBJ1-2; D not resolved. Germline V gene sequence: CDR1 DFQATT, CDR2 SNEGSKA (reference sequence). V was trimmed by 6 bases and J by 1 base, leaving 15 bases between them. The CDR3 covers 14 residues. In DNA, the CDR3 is TGCAGTGCGCCCACGGGTAACCTTAACTATGGCTACACCTTC. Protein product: CSAPTGNLNYGYTF.

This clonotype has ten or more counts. CDR3: CASSLGPPEPNTEAFF. The DNA of the CDR3 is TGTGCCAGCAGCTTAGGTCCCCCGGAGCCGAACACTGAAGCTTTCTTT. V and J are TRBV7-9 and TRBJ1-1; D is unresolved. This CDR3 region has 16 residues. Germline V lookup: CDR1 SEHNR, CDR2 FQNEAQ (reference sequence). Deletions cut 1 base from V and 1 base from J, with 13 bases between.

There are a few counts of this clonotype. CDR3 DNA: TGTGCCCTCGACAGGGGGAACTATGGCTACACCTTC. Its translation: CALDRGNYGYTF. The V and J genes are TRBV25-1 and TRBJ1-2, with 9 bases fitting TRBD1. Per germline, CDR1 MGHDK and CDR2 SYGVNS. The V segment lost 11 bases and the J segment 2 bases; nucleotides outside the gene matches: 3. This CDR3 is 12 amino acids long.

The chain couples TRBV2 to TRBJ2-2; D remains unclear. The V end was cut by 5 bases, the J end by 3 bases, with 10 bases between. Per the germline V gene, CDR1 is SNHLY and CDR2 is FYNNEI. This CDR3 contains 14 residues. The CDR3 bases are TGTGCCAGCAGTTCCGAACAGCACACCGGGGAGCTGTTTTTT. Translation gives CASSSEQHTGELFF.

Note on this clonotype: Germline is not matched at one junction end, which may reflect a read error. CDR3 coding DNA: TGTGCCGGCAGCGTAGAGCAATATGGGCTAGCGGTAGAGACCCAGTACTTC. Residues: CAGSVEQYGLAVETQYF. The chain recombines TRBV9 with TRBJ2-5; TRBD2 matches 7 bases. From germline, CDR1 is SGDLS and CDR2 YYNGEE. The CDR3 loop spans 17 amino acids.

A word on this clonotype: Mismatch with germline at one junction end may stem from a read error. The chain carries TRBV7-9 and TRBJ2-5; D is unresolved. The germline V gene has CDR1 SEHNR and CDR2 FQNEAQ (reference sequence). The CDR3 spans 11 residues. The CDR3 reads CASSQDSPQYF. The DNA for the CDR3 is TGCGCCAGCAGCCAAGATTCCCCTCAGTACTTC.

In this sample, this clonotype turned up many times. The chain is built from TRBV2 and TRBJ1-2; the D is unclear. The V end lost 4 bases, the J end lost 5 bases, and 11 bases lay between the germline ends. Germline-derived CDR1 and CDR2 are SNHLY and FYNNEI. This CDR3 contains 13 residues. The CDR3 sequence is CASSGAGEYGYTF. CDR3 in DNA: TGTGCCAGCAGTGGGGCAGGCGAATATGGCTACACCTTC.

The CDR3 sequence: CARDALLYGYTF. The CDR3 DNA is TGTGCTAGAGATGCCTTGTTATATGGCTACACCTTC. V is TRBV19 and J is TRBJ1-2; D uncertain. CDR1 LNHDA and CDR2 SQIVND come from the germline V gene (reference sequence). This CDR3 contains 12 residues.

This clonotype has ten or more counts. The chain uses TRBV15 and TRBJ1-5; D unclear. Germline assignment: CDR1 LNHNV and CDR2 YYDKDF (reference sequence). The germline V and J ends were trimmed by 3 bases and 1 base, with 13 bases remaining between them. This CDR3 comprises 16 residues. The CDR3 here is CATSRDLSRSNQPQHF. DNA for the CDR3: TGTGCCACCAGCAGGGATTTGAGTCGGAGCAATCAGCCCCAGCATTTT.

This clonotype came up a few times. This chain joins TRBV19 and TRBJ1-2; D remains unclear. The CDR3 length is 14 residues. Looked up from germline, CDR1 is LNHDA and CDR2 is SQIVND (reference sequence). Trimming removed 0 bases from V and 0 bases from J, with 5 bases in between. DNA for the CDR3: TGTGCCAGTAGTATAGAGTCAACTAACTATGGCTACACCTTC. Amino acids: CASSIESTNYGYTF.

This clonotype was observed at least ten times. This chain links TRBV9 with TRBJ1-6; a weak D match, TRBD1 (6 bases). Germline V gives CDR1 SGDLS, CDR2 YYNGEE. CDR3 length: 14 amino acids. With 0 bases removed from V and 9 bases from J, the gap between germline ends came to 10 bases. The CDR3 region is CASSVAYRVSPLHF. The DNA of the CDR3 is TGTGCCAGCAGCGTAGCCTACAGGGTTTCACCCCTCCACTTT.